This T cell receptor (beta chain) was identified during a study of cytotoxic CD8 clonotypes in ibrutinib-treated CLL. From germline, CDR1 is SGHNT and CDR2 YYREEE (reference sequence). J lost 2 bases, V lost 4 bases, and 8 bases had no gene match. The CDR3 is 16 residues long. Assay used: immunoSEQ multiplex PCR; TCRdb lists only in-frame clones, some missing. Of approximately 140,000 clones listed, about 91% are singletons. This TCR was recovered from a human donor with chronic lymphocytic leukemia. This chain joins TRBV5-4 and TRBJ2-2, with 7 nucleotides matching TRBD1. Sequences were derived from PBMCs, sampled after 12 months of ibrutinib treatment. The CDR3 loop reads CASSATGTVNTGELFF. In nucleotides, the CDR3 is TGTGCCAGCAGCGCGACCGGGACAGTAAACACCGGGGAGCTGTTTTTT.